These T cell receptor beta chains were read from a single sample in a study of CD8+ T cells in alopecia areata. The repertoire was sequenced with immunoSEQ multiplex PCR; TCRdb's copy has only in-frame clones and lacks some. This sample yields just over 20,000 clones, of which roughly 60% are seen a single time; less than 5.5% belongs to the top ten. The sequencing sample was made of CD4+ Tregs sorted from blood. Every receptor here comes from a human donor with alopecia areata. CDR3s include the opening cysteine and the closing phenylalanine or tryptophan. A D gene is named only where the DNA matches it firmly. Not every row has a clone size; where given, it reads once, few, many or a size class.

D gene	V gene	clone size	J gene	CDR3 protein	CDR3 DNA
.	TRBV18	few	TRBJ2-5	CASSLGTQEETQYF	TGTGCCAGCTCACTGGGGACCCAGGAAGAGACCCAGTACTTC
.	TRBV18	medium-sized	TRBJ1-1	CASSPQSGTEAFF	TGTGCCAGCTCACCCCAGTCGGGCACTGAAGCTTTCTTT
.	TRBV7-2	.	TRBJ2-2	CASNTPFGGELFF	TGTGCCAGCAACACACCGTTTGGCGGGGAGCTGTTTTTT
.	TRBV10-3	.	TRBJ2-7	CAISDPGVSGEQYF	TGTGCCATCAGTGACCCAGGGGTTTCGGGGGAGCAGTACTTC
TRBD1	TRBV29-1	few	TRBJ2-5	CSVNRGVQETQYF	TGCAGCGTCAACAGGGGGGTCCAAGAGACCCAGTACTTC
.	TRBV29-1	.	TRBJ1-4	CSVEGGTTNEKLFF	TGCAGCGTTGAAGGGGGAACAACTAATGAAAAACTGTTTTTT
.	TRBV29-1	.	TRBJ2-3	CSAQGRGTDTQYF	TGCAGCGCCCAGGGGCGCGGAACAGATACGCAGTATTTT
TRBD1	TRBV5-1	.	TRBJ2-5	CASRDRGVETQYF	TGCGCCAGCAGGGACAGGGGTGTTGAGACCCAGTACTTC
.	TRBV19	few	TRBJ1-5	CASRRFNQPQHF	TGTGCCAGTCGAAGGTTTAATCAGCCCCAGCATTTT
.	TRBV5-1	once	TRBJ2-1	CASRPSSDEQFF	TGCGCCAGCAGACCTAGCAGCGATGAGCAGTTCTTC
.	TRBV18	.	TRBJ2-7	CASSPSWTSYEQYF	TGTGCCAGCTCACCTAGTTGGACCTCCTACGAGCAGTACTTC
.	TRBV6-5	.	TRBJ2-6	CASSLDHSGANVLTF	TGTGCCAGCAGTTTAGACCACTCTGGGGCCAACGTCCTGACTTTC
TRBD2	TRBV11-2	.	TRBJ2-1	CASSSGRGGSYNEQFF	TGTGCCAGCAGCTCAGGGCGGGGGGGCTCCTACAATGAGCAGTTCTTC
TRBD1	TRBV6-5	.	TRBJ2-7	CASSLLTGTYEQHF	TGTGCCAGCAGTCTTTTGACAGGGACCTACGAGCAGCACTTC
TRBD1	TRBV4-1	.	TRBJ1-3	CASSPRPEYRGPGNTIYF	TGCGCCAGCAGCCCGCGACCCGAGTACAGGGGGCCTGGAAACACCATATATTTT
TRBD1	TRBV27	.	TRBJ1-6	CASSFDGTGTLNSPLHF	TGTGCCAGCAGTTTTGACGGGACAGGGACGTTGAATTCACCCCTCCACTTT
TRBD1	TRBV6-6	.	TRBJ2-1	CASRLPPGQGGNEQFF	TGTGCCAGCAGATTACCCCCGGGACAGGGTGGGAATGAGCAGTTCTTC
.	TRBV2	.	TRBJ2-5	CASSRDWGETQYF	TGTGCCAGCAGCCGGGACTGGGGAGAGACCCAGTACTTC
.	TRBV4-3	.	TRBJ1-2	CASSGGPYGYTF	TGCGCCAGCAGCGGGGGGCCCTATGGCTACACCTTC
.	TRBV14	.	TRBJ2-3	CASSQANVDTQYF	TGTGCCAGCAGCCAAGCCAATGTGGATACGCAGTATTTT
.	TRBV6-6	.	TRBJ2-7	CASSYSLDLSGQYF	TGTGCCAGCAGTTACTCCCTCGATCTTAGTGGGCAGTACTTC
.	TRBV5-1	.	TRBJ1-1	CASSFQVNTEAFF	TGCGCCAGCAGCTTTCAAGTGAACACTGAAGCTTTCTTT
.	TRBV4-1	.	TRBJ2-7	CASSQFLGTHAAYEQYF	TGCGCCAGCAGCCAGTTTTTAGGGACCCACGCGGCCTACGAGCAGTACTTC
.	TRBV5-1	.	TRBJ2-1	CASSPVVGRNEQFF	TGCGCCAGCAGCCCCGTGGTGGGACGGAATGAGCAGTTCTTC
.	TRBV6-5	.	TRBJ1-6	CASSRTKNSPLHF	TGTGCCAGCAGTCGGACAAAAAATTCACCCCTCCACTTT
.	TRBV7-9	few	TRBJ2-5	CASSRQETQYF	TGTGCCAGCAGTCGACAAGAGACCCAGTACTTC
.	TRBV10-3	few	TRBJ2-4	CAISAILGNIQYF	TGTGCCATCAGTGCAATACTAGGAAACATTCAGTACTTC
TRBD1	TRBV28	.	TRBJ2-5	CASSTGQGGETQYF	TGTGCCAGCAGTACAGGACAGGGCGGAGAGACCCAGTACTTC
.	TRBV5-4	.	TRBJ2-3	CASSSPGRGTDTQYF	TGTGCCAGCAGCTCTCCGGGACGGGGCACAGATACGCAGTATTTT
TRBD2	TRBV2	.	TRBJ2-1	CASTAGGPYNEQFF	TGTGCCAGCACAGCGGGGGGACCATACAATGAGCAGTTCTTC
.	TRBV21-1	once	TRBJ1-6	CASSKGRSSSPLHF	TGTGCCAGCAGCAAAGGTCGGAGTAGTTCACCCCTCCACTTT